This T cell receptor beta chain was recovered during a study of cytomegalovirus exposure and HLA in healthy donors. General study findings and limits: The study listed 164 cytomegalovirus-associated TCR beta chains.

With 60 Vbeta and 13 Jbeta primers, the PCR was carried out. The repertoire was sequenced with immunoSEQ multiplex PCR; TCRdb's copy has only in-frame clones and lacks some. The repertoire has 200,000 to 300,000 clones, 70% to 90% of them found once; the top ten carry around 8.3%. Germline V CDR1 and CDR2: KGHSH, LQKENI. The CDR3 consists of 15 residues. V shed 3 bases and J 0 bases; nucleotides not matched to a gene: 3. As for this clone: Its antigen is unknown.

The receptor was derived from a woman aged 55-70 years in good health and CMV-seropositive. The sequencing input was PBMCs. The chain employs TRBV18 and TRBJ2-3, with TRBD2 matching 7 bases. The CDR3 region is CASSPTGGSTDTQYF. In nucleotides, the CDR3 is TGTGCCAGCTCACCGACGGGGGGAAGCACAGATACGCAGTATTTT.